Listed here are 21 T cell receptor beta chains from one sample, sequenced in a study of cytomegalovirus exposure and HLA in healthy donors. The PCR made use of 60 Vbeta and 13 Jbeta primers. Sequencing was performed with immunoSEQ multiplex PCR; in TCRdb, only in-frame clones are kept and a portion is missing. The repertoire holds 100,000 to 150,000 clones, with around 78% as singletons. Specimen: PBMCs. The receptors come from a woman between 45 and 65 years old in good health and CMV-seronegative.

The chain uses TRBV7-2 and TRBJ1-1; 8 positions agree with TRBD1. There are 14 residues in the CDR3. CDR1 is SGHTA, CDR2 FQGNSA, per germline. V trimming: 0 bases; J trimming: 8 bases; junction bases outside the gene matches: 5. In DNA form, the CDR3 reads TGTGCCAGCAGCTTAGCTTTGGGACAGGAAGAAGCTTTCTTT. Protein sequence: CASSLALGQEEAFF.

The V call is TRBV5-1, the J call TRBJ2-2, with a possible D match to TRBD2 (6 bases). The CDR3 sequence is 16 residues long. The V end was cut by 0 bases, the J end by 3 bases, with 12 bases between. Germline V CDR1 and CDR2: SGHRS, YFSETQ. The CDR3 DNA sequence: TGCGCCAGCAGCTTGGTATCCGGCGGGGACACCGGGGAGCTGTTTTTT. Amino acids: CASSLVSGGDTGELFF.

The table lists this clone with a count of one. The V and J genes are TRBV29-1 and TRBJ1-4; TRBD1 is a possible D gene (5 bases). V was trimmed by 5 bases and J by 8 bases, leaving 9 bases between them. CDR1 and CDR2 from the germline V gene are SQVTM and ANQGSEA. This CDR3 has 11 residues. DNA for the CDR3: TGCAGCGTTAATGGGGGGGAAAAACTGTTTTTT. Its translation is CSVNGGEKLFF.

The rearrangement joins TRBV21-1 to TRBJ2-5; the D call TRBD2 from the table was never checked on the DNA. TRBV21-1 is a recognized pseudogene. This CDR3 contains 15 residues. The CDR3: CASSHAVAGQETQYF. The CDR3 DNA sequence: TGTGCCAGCAGCCACGCCGTAGCGGGCCAAGAGACCCAGTACTTC.

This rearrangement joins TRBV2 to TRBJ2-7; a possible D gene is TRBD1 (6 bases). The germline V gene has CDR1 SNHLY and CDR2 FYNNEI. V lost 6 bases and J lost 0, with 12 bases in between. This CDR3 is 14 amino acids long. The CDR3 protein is CASSTGPPSYEQYF. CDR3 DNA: TGTGCCAGCAGCACAGGGCCCCCCTCCTACGAGCAGTACTTC.

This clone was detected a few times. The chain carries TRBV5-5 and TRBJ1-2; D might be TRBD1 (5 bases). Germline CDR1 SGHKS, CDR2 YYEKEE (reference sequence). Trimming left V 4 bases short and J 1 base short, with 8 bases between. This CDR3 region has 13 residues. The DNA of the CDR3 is TGTGCCAGCAGCACGACAGATAACTATGGCTACACCTTC. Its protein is CASSTTDNYGYTF.

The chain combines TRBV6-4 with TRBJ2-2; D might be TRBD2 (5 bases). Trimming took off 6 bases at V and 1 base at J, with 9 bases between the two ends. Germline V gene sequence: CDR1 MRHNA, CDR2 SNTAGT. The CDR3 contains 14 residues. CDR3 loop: CASRQLGNTGELFF. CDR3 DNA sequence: TGTGCCAGCAGACAACTAGGGAACACCGGGGAGCTGTTTTTT.

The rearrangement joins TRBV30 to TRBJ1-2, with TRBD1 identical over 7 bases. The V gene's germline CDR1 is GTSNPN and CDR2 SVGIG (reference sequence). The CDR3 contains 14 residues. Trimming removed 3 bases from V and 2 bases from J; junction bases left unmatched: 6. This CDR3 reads CAWSAGTVNYGYTF. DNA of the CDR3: TGTGCCTGGAGCGCCGGGACAGTGAACTATGGCTACACCTTC.

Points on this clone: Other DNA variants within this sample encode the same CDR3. The CDR3 reads CASSPEQGSYNEQFF. The CDR3 DNA follows: TGTGCCAGCTCACCCGAACAGGGGTCCTACAATGAGCAGTTCTTC. The chain carries TRBV18 and TRBJ2-1; 7 bases align to TRBD1. The trim removed 3 bases at V and 1 base at J, leaving 3 bases unmatched. This CDR3 spans 15 amino acids. CDR1 is KGHSH, CDR2 LQKENI, per germline.

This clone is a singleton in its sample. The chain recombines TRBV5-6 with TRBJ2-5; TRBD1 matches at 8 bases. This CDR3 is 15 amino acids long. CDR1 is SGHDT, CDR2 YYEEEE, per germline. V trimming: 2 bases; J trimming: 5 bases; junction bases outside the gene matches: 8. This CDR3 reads CASSLLTGEGETQYF. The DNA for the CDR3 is TGTGCCAGCAGCTTATTGACAGGGGAAGGGGAGACCCAGTACTTC.

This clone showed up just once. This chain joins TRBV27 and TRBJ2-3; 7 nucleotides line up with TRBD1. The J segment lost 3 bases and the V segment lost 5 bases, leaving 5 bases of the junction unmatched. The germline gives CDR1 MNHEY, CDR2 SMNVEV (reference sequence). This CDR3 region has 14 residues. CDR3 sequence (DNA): TGTGCCAGCAGTAGAGGGGGCAGGACAGATACGCAGTATTTT. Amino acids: CASSRGGRTDTQYF.

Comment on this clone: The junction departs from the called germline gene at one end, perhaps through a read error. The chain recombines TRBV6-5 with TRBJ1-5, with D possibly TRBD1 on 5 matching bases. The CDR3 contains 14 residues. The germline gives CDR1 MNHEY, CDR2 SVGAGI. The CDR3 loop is CASSYGGKNQPQNF. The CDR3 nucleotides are TGTGCCAGCAGTTACGGGGGGAAAAATCAGCCCCAGAATTTT.

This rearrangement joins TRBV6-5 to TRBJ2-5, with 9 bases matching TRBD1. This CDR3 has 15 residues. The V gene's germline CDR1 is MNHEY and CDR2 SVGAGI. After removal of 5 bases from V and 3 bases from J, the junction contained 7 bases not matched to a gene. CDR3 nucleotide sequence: TGTGCCAGCAGTCGGGGGACAGGGAAAAAAGAGACCCAGTACTTC. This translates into CASSRGTGKKETQYF.

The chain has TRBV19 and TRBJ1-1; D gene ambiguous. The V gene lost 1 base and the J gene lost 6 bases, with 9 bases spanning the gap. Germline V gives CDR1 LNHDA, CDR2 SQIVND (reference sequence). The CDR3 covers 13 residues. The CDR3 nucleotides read TGTGCCAGTAGTATAGGGCAGATCTCTGAAGCTTTCTTT. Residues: CASSIGQISEAFF.

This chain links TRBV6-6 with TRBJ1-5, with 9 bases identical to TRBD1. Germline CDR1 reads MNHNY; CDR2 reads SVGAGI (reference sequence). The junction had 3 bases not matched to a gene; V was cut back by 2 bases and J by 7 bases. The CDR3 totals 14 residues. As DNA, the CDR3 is TGTGCCAGCAGTTACGGGACAGGGAGACAGCCCCAGCATTTT. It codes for CASSYGTGRQPQHF.

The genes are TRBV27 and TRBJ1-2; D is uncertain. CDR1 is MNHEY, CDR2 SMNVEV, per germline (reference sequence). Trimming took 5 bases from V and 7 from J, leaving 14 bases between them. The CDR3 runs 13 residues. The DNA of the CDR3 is TGTGCCAGCAGTGCCGTGGCGGTGGCTGGCTACACCTTC. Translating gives CASSAVAVAGYTF.

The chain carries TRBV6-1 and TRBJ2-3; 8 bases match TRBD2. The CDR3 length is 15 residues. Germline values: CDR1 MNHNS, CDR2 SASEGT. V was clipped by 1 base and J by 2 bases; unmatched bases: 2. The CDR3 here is CASSEGAGVTDTQYF. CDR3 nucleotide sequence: TGTGCCAGCAGTGAAGGAGCGGGAGTCACAGATACGCAGTATTTT.

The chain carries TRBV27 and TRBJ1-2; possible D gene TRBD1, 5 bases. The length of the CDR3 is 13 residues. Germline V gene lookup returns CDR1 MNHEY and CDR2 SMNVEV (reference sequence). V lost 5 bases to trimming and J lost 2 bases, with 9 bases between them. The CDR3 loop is CASSVDRNYGYTF. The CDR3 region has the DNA TGTGCCAGCAGTGTTGACAGAAACTATGGCTACACCTTC.

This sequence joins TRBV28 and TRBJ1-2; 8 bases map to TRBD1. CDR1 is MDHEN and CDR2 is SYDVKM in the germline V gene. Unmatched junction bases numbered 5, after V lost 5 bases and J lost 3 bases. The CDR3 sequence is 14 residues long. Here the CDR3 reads CASSGRGLYYGYTF. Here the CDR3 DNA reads TGTGCCAGCAGTGGCAGGGGGCTCTACTATGGCTACACCTTC.

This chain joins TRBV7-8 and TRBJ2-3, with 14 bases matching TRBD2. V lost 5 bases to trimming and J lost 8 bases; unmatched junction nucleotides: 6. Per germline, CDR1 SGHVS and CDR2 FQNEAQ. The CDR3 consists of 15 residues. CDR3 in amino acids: CASSLGLAGESTQYF. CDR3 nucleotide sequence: TGTGCCAGCAGCCTGGGACTAGCGGGAGAGTCTACGCAGTATTTT.

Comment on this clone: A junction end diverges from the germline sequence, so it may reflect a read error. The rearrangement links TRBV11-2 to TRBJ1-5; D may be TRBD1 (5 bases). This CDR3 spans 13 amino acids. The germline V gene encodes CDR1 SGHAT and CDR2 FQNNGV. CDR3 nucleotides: TGTGCCAGCAGCTTCGCCAAGGGGCAGCCCCAGAATTTT. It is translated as CASSFAKGQPQNF.